These 5 T cell receptor beta chains came from one sample sequenced in a study of blood T cell repertoires in COVID-19. Measured with immunoSEQ multiplex PCR; TCRdb has only the in-frame clones, and not every one. The sample has 80,000 to 100,000 clones, about 85% seen once. The specimen was peripheral blood. The receptors stem from a man aged 55-75 years with acute or convalescent COVID-19.

Details on this clone: Other DNA sequences of this sample code for an identical CDR3. The chain has TRBV7-2 and TRBJ1-3, with D possibly being TRBD1 (5 bases). This CDR3 is 15 amino acids long. In germline, CDR1 is SGHTA, CDR2 FQGNSA. Trimming left V 0 bases short and J 0 bases short, with 6 bases between. The CDR3 is CASSLATGSGNTIYF. As DNA, the CDR3 is TGTGCCAGCAGCTTAGCAACAGGCTCTGGAAACACCATATATTTT.

This clone was seen only a few times. This chain joins TRBV4-3 and TRBJ1-6, with D unclear. Trimming left V 0 bases short and J 12 bases short, with 12 bases between. This CDR3 is 14 amino acids long. Per germline, CDR1 LGHNA and CDR2 YSLEER. The CDR3, as DNA: TGCGCCAGCAGCCAAGATCAATCTAGGTTACCCCTCCACTTT. Amino acid sequence: CASSQDQSRLPLHF.

The rearrangement joins TRBV19 to TRBJ1-1; 8 nucleotides match TRBD1. The V gene end was trimmed by 9 bases and the J gene end by 1 base; junction bases not matched to a gene: 13. CDR3 length equals 16 residues. Germline V gene data show CDR1 as LNHDA and CDR2 as SQIVND (reference sequence). CDR3 bases: TGTGCCAGCATAGACAGGGGCGGTACGGGGAACACTGAAGCTTTCTTT. This sequence encodes CASIDRGGTGNTEAFF.

This sequence joins TRBV3-1 (or the pseudogene TRBV3-2) and TRBJ2-5; D is undetermined. Germline V gene lookup returns CDR1 LGHDT and CDR2 YNNKEL (reference sequence). This CDR3 has 12 residues. Trimming cost V 2 bases and J 5 bases, with 6 bases left between them. The CDR3 sequence: CASSQRRETQYF. Here the CDR3 DNA reads TGTGCCAGCAGCCAACGCCGGGAGACCCAGTACTTC.

The table lists this clone with a count of one. The rearrangement joins TRBV7-2 to TRBJ1-1, with D possibly TRBD1 on 6 matching bases. The V gene's germline CDR1 is SGHTA and CDR2 FQGNSA. V was clipped by 8 bases and J by 1 base, with 11 bases between them. The CDR3 runs to 13 residues. The CDR3 sequence is CASRGAQNTEAFF. CDR3 bases: TGTGCCAGCCGGGGGGCCCAGAACACTGAAGCTTTCTTT.